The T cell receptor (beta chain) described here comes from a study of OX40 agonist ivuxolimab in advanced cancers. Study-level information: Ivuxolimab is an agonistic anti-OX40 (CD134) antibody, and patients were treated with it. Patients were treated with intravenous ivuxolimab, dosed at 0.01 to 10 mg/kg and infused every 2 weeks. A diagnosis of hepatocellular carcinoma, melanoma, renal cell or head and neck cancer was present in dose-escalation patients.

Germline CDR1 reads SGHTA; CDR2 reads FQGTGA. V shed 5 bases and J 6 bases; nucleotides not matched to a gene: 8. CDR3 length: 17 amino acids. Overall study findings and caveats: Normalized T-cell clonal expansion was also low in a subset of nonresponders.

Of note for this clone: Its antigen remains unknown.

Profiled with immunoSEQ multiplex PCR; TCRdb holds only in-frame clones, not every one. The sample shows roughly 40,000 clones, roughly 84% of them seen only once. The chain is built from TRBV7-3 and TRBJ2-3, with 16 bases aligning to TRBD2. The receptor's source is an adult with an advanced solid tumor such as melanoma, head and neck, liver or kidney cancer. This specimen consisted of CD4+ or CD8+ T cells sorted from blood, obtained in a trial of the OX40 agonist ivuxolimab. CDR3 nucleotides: TGTGCCAGCAGCGCGGGACTAGCGGGAGGGCCCTTGGATACGCAGTATTTT. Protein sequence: CASSAGLAGGPLDTQYF. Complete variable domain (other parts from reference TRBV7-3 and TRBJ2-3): GAGVSQTPSNKVTEKGKYVELRCDPISGHTALYWYRQSLGQGPEFLIYFQGTGAADDSGLPNDRFFAVRPEGSVSTLKIQRTERGDSAVYLCASSAGLAGGPLDTQYFGPGTRLTVL.